The present TCR beta chain was sequenced within a study of T cells in Graves' hyperthyroidism and ophthalmopathy. Study background: Blood from the periphery was taken at initial diagnosis, before any treatment.

Amplified TCR beta CDR3 regions came from RNA transcripts. The TCR CDR3 first-round RT-PCR relied on the HTBI primer set. MiXCR, run by TCRdb on the multiplex PCR reads, gives a single entry per CDR3 protein. Of a few hundred thousand distinct CDR3 sequences detected, 15% to 18% appear once; the ten largest clones hold roughly 7.3%. CDR1 and CDR2 (germline): MNHEY, SMNVEV (reference sequence). With 6 bases removed from V and 7 bases from J, the gap between germline ends came to 13 bases. This CDR3 comprises 13 residues. PBMCs stemmed from over 7.5 ml fresh peripheral blood. On this clonotype itself: Its cognate antigen is unknown.

The study, taken as a whole, reports: Most thyroid-expanded clonotypes above 0.001 were also found in blood.

The sequence was collected from a woman aged 30 to 39 with Graves' hyperthyroidism. The V and J genes are TRBV27 and TRBJ2-1; D unclear. The sequencing input was blood. The CDR3 DNA is TGTGCCAGCAGGGCCTTTCCCGGAAATGAGCAGTTCTTC. Amino acid sequence: CASRAFPGNEQFF.